This entry lists 21 T cell receptor beta chains sequenced from one sample in a study of identifying expanded T cells in peripheral blood (dated by TCRdb to between 2019 and 2020). Libraries came from the immunoSEQ multiplex PCR assay. This immuneACCESS table, as held by TCRdb, lists in-frame sequences with V and J called but not all clones. Of the missing ones, under half trace to an unresolved V gene in checked studies; the others have no known cause. The sample table holds nearly 60,000 clones, of which roughly 87% were seen once. Jointly, the top ten make up about 3.8% of the sample. Sequencing used blood. The receptors were gathered from a person aged 18 to 69 in good health.

The chain carries TRBV11-2 and TRBJ1-2; no definite D call. Germline V gene sequence: CDR1 SGHAT, CDR2 FQNNGV. Trimming stripped 8 bases from V and 3 bases from J, with 10 bases between. The CDR3 runs 12 residues. CDR3 region: CASSPEHYGYTF. The CDR3 coding sequence is TGTGCCAGCTCCCCTGAACACTATGGCTACACCTTC. The full variable domain, in which reference TRBV11-2 and TRBJ1-2 provide the parts outside the CDR3, is EAGVAQSPRYKIIEKRQSVAFWCNPISGHATLYWYQQILGQGPKLLIQFQNNGVVDDSQLPKDRFSAERLKGVDSTLKIQPAKLEDSAVYLCASSPEHYGYTFGSGTRLTVV.

J is TRBJ1-4 and V is TRBV2; D gene uncertain. The germline CDR1 and CDR2 sequences are SNHLY and FYNNEI. The length of the CDR3 is 14 residues. V gave up 4 bases and J gave up 0 bases, with 6 bases separating them. CDR3: CASSAFATNEKLFF. The CDR3 coding sequence is TGTGCCAGCAGTGCCTTTGCAACTAATGAAAAACTGTTTTTT.

This chain connects TRBV7-2 to TRBJ2-1; D not resolved. The germline V gene encodes CDR1 SGHTA and CDR2 FQGNSA. The CDR3 consists of 11 residues. V lost 4 bases and J lost 9, with 7 bases in between. The CDR3 here is CASSSSSEQFF. The CDR3 DNA reads as TGTGCCAGCAGCTCGAGCAGTGAGCAGTTCTTC.

This chain connects TRBV5-1 to TRBJ2-7, with D tentatively TRBD2 (6 bases). The CDR3 contains 14 residues. CDR1 and CDR2 from the germline V gene are SGHRS and YFSETQ. Trimming shortened V by 2 bases and J by 3 bases, and 12 bases separated the two germline ends. For the CDR3, the DNA is TGCGCCAGCAGCTTTAGCGGCACAAACTACGAGCAGTACTTC. Residues: CASSFSGTNYEQYF. The full variable domain, with the rest looked up from reference TRBV5-1 and TRBJ2-7, is KAGVTQTPRYLIKTRGQQVTLSCSPISGHRSVSWYQQTPGQGLQFLFEYFSETQRNKGNFPGRFSGRQFSNSRSEMNVSTLELGDSALYLCASSFSGTNYEQYFGPGTRLTVT.

The chain links TRBV19 to TRBJ2-5, with 7 bases identical to TRBD2. V lost 4 bases to trimming and J lost 0 bases; unmatched junction nucleotides: 11. The CDR3 runs 17 residues. Germline assignment: CDR1 LNHDA and CDR2 SQIVND (reference sequence). CDR3 loop: CASSSAGGNPNQETQYF. CDR3 DNA: TGTGCCAGTAGTAGCGCCGGGGGGAACCCCAACCAAGAGACCCAGTACTTC.

This rearrangement joins TRBV5-6 to TRBJ2-7; unclear D gene. The CDR3 sequence is 13 residues long. The V gene lost 1 base and the J gene lost 3 bases, with 8 bases spanning the gap. Germline assignment: CDR1 SGHDT and CDR2 YYEEEE. The CDR3 region is CASSLWQSYEQYF. The CDR3, as DNA: TGTGCCAGCAGCTTGTGGCAGAGCTACGAGCAGTACTTC.

The rearrangement links TRBV18 to TRBJ2-5; tentative D call: TRBD2 (5 bases). CDR3 length equals 15 residues. CDR1 and CDR2 (germline): KGHSH, LQKENI. Trimming removed 0 bases from V and 3 bases from J, with 11 bases in between. For the CDR3, the DNA is TGTGCCAGCTCACCACCGTCTCGAGCGGAAGAGACCCAGTACTTC. Translation gives CASSPPSRAEETQYF.

V and J are TRBV6-6 and TRBJ2-1; D remains ambiguous. Germline V gene lookup returns CDR1 MNHNY and CDR2 SVGAGI (reference sequence). Trimming left V 5 bases short and J 7 bases short, with 9 bases between. There are 12 residues in the CDR3. The chain's CDR3 is CASSRSRNEQFF. The CDR3 DNA reads as TGTGCCAGCAGTCGGAGTAGGAATGAGCAGTTCTTC.

The rearrangement joins TRBV6-6 to TRBJ1-2; 8 bases match TRBD1. V shed 6 bases and J 4 bases; nucleotides not matched to a gene: 7. Germline assignment: CDR1 MNHNY and CDR2 SVGAGI (reference sequence). The CDR3 loop spans 14 amino acids. The CDR3: CASSQGDRGYGYTF. CDR3 in DNA: TGTGCCAGCAGCCAGGGTGACAGGGGCTATGGCTACACCTTC.

The chain has TRBV6-1 and TRBJ1-2; D not certain. V was shortened by 2 bases and J by 0 bases, with 10 bases between the two germline ends. This CDR3 spans 15 amino acids. Germline CDR1 reads MNHNS; CDR2 reads SASEGT. CDR3 DNA: TGTGCCAGCAGTGAACCTGGACGGGCTAACTATGGCTACACCTTC. Translated, it gives CASSEPGRANYGYTF.

The chain links TRBV6-5 to TRBJ2-7, with 10 nucleotides matching TRBD1. The CDR3 is made up of 14 amino acids. Germline-derived CDR1 and CDR2 are MNHEY and SVGAGI. The ends lost 5 bases at V and 3 bases at J; junction bases unmatched: 4. The CDR3 protein is CASSERTGGYEQYF. The CDR3 coding sequence is TGTGCCAGCAGTGAACGGACAGGGGGCTACGAGCAGTACTTC.

V and J are TRBV21-1 and TRBJ1-2; the D call in the table, TRBD1, was not verified against the DNA. TRBV21-1 is a recognized pseudogene. CDR3 length: 18 amino acids. In DNA, the CDR3 is TGTGCCAGCAGCTGTCGGTTTCCTGGAGGGGGCGCGTACTATGGCTACACCTTC. It specifies CASSCRFPGGGAYYGYTF.

This sequence joins TRBV7-2 and TRBJ2-7; tentatively, D is TRBD1 (6 bases). The germline V gene has CDR1 SGHTA and CDR2 FQGNSA. The V gene lost 5 bases and the J gene lost 2 bases, with 13 bases spanning the gap. This CDR3 has 14 residues. CDR3 bases: TGTGCCAGCAGCCGATCGACAGGAACCTACGAGCAGTACTTC. Encoded protein: CASSRSTGTYEQYF.

The V gene is TRBV11-2, the J gene TRBJ2-7; D unclear. The V gene lost 0 bases and the J gene lost 5 bases, with 17 bases spanning the gap. The CDR3 contains 16 residues. Germline V gives CDR1 SGHAT, CDR2 FQNNGV. CDR3 DNA sequence: TGTGCCAGCAGCTTAGATCCTTCGGCAAGGTGGGACGAGCAGTACTTC. It translates to CASSLDPSARWDEQYF.

DNA of the CDR3: TGTGCCAGCAGCTTGGAATTACAAGGCTCCGGGACTAGAGTCCCAGATACGCAGTATTTT. Its translation is CASSLELQGSGTRVPDTQYF. V and J are TRBV5-4 and TRBJ2-3; 8 bases fit TRBD2. V lost 0 bases and J lost 4; bases outside the gene matches: 19. Germline V gene sequence: CDR1 SGHNT, CDR2 YYREEE (reference sequence). The CDR3 totals 20 residues.

The genes are TRBV7-9 and TRBJ2-3; D ambiguous. Germline values: CDR1 SEHNR, CDR2 FQNEAQ (reference sequence). V was shortened by 3 bases and J by 0 bases, with 4 bases between the two germline ends. This CDR3 is built from 13 residues. The CDR3 reads CASSFLSTDTQYF. The DNA for the CDR3 is TGTGCCAGCAGCTTCCTAAGCACAGATACGCAGTATTTT.

Only one count was recorded for this clone. The chain employs TRBV28 and TRBJ2-2; 9 positions agree with TRBD2. Germline V lookup: CDR1 MDHEN, CDR2 SYDVKM. The CDR3 consists of 16 residues. The V gene end was trimmed by 3 bases and the J gene end by 2 bases; junction bases not matched to a gene: 4. CDR3 coding DNA: TGTGCCAGCAGTTTTCGGACTAGCGATAACACCGGGGAGCTGTTTTTT. It specifies CASSFRTSDNTGELFF.

The chain couples TRBV12-5 to TRBJ2-7; the D is unclear. This CDR3 region has 13 residues. Germline V CDR1 and CDR2: LGHNT, FRNRAP. Trimming removed 0 bases from V and 6 bases from J, with 9 bases in between. CDR3 sequence reads: CASGLVMTTEQYF. In DNA, the CDR3 is TGTGCTAGTGGTTTGGTTATGACAACCGAGCAGTACTTC.

This sequence joins TRBV15 and TRBJ1-1, with 8 bases aligning to TRBD1. Germline values: CDR1 LNHNV, CDR2 YYDKDF (reference sequence). The CDR3 totals 13 residues. Losses at the gene ends were 8 bases for V and 6 bases for J; bases not matched to a gene: 8. The CDR3 nucleotides read TGTGCCACCGGCCAGGGGGCGAGGGCTGAAGCTTTCTTT. It is translated as CATGQGARAEAFF.

The V and J genes are TRBV5-1 and TRBJ2-7; 10 nucleotides align to TRBD1. The trim removed 4 bases at V and 5 bases at J, leaving 6 bases unmatched. Germline V lookup: CDR1 SGHRS, CDR2 YFSETQ. The CDR3 sequence is 14 residues long. The DNA for the CDR3 is TGCGCCAGCAGCGTGGCCGGGACAGGGGACGAGCAGTACTTC. Its translation: CASSVAGTGDEQYF.

The CDR3, as DNA: TGTGCCAGCAGGGCAACCATCGGGGCAGGGGAGACCCAGTACTTC. It specifies CASRATIGAGETQYF. This chain uses TRBV6-6 with TRBJ2-5, with D perhaps given as TRBD1 or TRBD2 (5 bases each). Germline assignment: CDR1 MNHNY and CDR2 SVGAGI (reference sequence). Trimming stripped 6 bases from V and 5 bases from J, with 19 bases between. CDR3 length: 15 residues.